The source of this T cell receptor beta chain is a study of graft-versus-host responses after intestinal transplantation. Background on the study: For around 3 years after anti-thymocyte globulin induction, all recipients took tacrolimus and steroids.

This clone was detected once. Its antigen is currently unknown. Only in-frame clones appear in the TCRdb table, and some are missing; sequencing was by immunoSEQ multiplex PCR. The data contain roughly 100,000 clones, roughly nine tenths of them seen just once; the ten biggest clones take up around 0.9%. The V and J ends lost 2 bases and 3 bases respectively, with 4 bases between them. CDR3 length: 12 residues. Germline V CDR1 and CDR2: LNHNV, YYDKDF (reference sequence). Material: unstimulated CD4+ T cells sorted from spleen or lymph node cells, obtained before intestinal transplant. V usage is TRBV15 and J usage is TRBJ2-5; D not certain. The receptor's source is a human donor who received an intestinal transplant. As DNA, the CDR3 is TGTGCCACCAGCAGACTCGAAGAGACCCAGTACTTC. Amino acid sequence: CATSRLEETQYF.